This T cell receptor beta chain was observed in a study of PD-L1 blockade in urothelial cancer. Some clones are missing from TCRdb's copy, which holds only in-frame ones; the method was immunoSEQ multiplex PCR. Among 70,000 or so clones listed, around 84% were seen once. Germline V gives CDR1 SGHVS, CDR2 FNYEAQ. This CDR3 contains 15 residues. The V and J ends lost 3 bases and 3 bases respectively, with 12 bases between them. In this sample, this clone turned up a few times. Each patient gave between 1 and 8 samples of peripheral blood mononuclear cells, which were collected pretreatment and during treatment.

The sample consisted of PBMCs, taken around atezolizumab (anti-PD-L1) treatment. This TCR was sampled from a man between 65 and 85 years old with urothelial cancer. The chain combines TRBV7-6 with TRBJ1-5, with no clear D. The CDR3 DNA reads as TGTGCCAGCAGCTTCGGAACAGACCTCAATCAGCCCCAGCATTTT. Residues: CASSFGTDLNQPQHF.